This is a list of T cell receptor beta chains from one sample in a study of T cells in Graves' hyperthyroidism and ophthalmopathy. One entry per CDR3 protein results from TCRdb running MiXCR on the multiplex PCR reads. Of approximately 400,000 distinct CDR3 sequences in the sample, roughly 13% are singletons; the top ten hold around 27%. The specimen sequenced was blood. The receptors come from a man aged 45-65 years with Graves' ophthalmopathy. The CDR3 runs from the conserved cysteine through the conserved F or W. Fields, in order: D gene, clone size, J gene, V gene, CDR3 DNA, CDR3 protein. The D gene is left open where the match is weak. Size is stated for part of the rows, as once, few or many counts, or as a class when the clone is expanded.

. many TRBJ2-5 TRBV12-3/TRBV12-4 TGTGCCAGCAGCAGCCAAGAGAGATTGAAAGAGACCCAGTACTTC CASSSQERLKETQYF
. . TRBJ1-2 TRBV3-1 TGTGCCAGCAGTCAAGGGGAGGTTGGACAACCCTACACCTTC CASSQGEVGQPYTF
. many TRBJ2-1 TRBV11-1 TGTGCCAGCAGCCCAAATAACAATGAGCAGTTCTTC CASSPNNNEQFF
. many TRBJ2-5 TRBV18 TGTGCCAGCTCACCCCGCAGCCAAGAGACCCAGTACTTC CASSPRSQETQYF
. many TRBJ2-2 TRBV7-2 TGTGCCAGCAGCTTAACCCGATCGGGCACCGGGGAGCTGTTTTTT CASSLTRSGTGELFF
. many TRBJ2-7 TRBV3-1 TGTGCCAGCAGCCAAGATTGGGGTTTGGACAGAAACTACGAGCAGTACTTC CASSQDWGLDRNYEQYF
. few TRBJ2-2 TRBV5-6 TGTGCCAGCAGCATGGTGGGGGTCACCGGGGAGCTGTTTTTT CASSMVGVTGELFF
. many TRBJ2-6 TRBV2 TGTGCCAGCAGTGAACTGCGGGGGGCCAACGTCCTGACTTTC CASSELRGANVLTF
. . TRBJ2-7 TRBV29-1 TGCAGCGTTGAACTCTTTAACGGGTCCGAGCAGTACTTC CSVELFNGSEQYF
. many TRBJ2-1 TRBV12-3/TRBV12-4 TGTGCCAGCAGCGCCGGGGCCGCGAGAGGGGAGCAGTTCTTC CASSAGAARGEQFF
TRBD1 . TRBJ1-3 TRBV28 TGTGCCAGCAGTGGACAGGTCTCTGGAAACACCATATATTTT CASSGQVSGNTIYF
. many TRBJ2-7 TRBV10-3 TGTGCCATCAGTGAGTCCTCGGGGTCCTACGAGCAGTACTTC CAISESSGSYEQYF
. few TRBJ2-2 TRBV7-2 TGTGCCAGCAGCCTGGGACTACAGGGCACCGGGGAGCTGTTTTTT CASSLGLQGTGELFF
. many TRBJ1-5 TRBV20-1 TGCAGTGCCACTCATAGCAATCAGCCCCAGCATTTT CSATHSNQPQHF
TRBD1 . TRBJ1-5 TRBV25-1 TGTGCCAGCAGTGAGAAGACAGGGCATCAGCCCCAGCATTTT CASSEKTGHQPQHF
TRBD2 . TRBJ2-2 TRBV3-1 TGTGCCCGCAGCTTAAGTGGTTGGCTAGCGGCCGGGGAGCTGTTTTTT CARSLSGWLAAGELFF
TRBD2 few TRBJ2-7 TRBV20-1 TGCAGTGCTAGTACGGGAGGGCCGCGCGAGCAGTACTTC CSASTGGPREQYF
TRBD2 . TRBJ2-3 TRBV11-2 TGTGCCAGCAGCTTAAATCCTAGCGGGAGGGCCGCAGATACGCAGTATTTT CASSLNPSGRAADTQYF
TRBD2 few TRBJ2-7 TRBV2 TGTGCCAGCACTGGAGGGTCTAGCGGGGCCTACTCCTACGAGCAGTACTTC CASTGGSSGAYSYEQYF
TRBD1 . TRBJ2-3 TRBV5-4 TGTGCCAGCAGTCTCAGGGGGCGCCTAGGAGATACGCAGTATTTT CASSLRGRLGDTQYF
. . TRBJ2-2 TRBV6-2/TRBV6-3 TGTGCCAGCAGGGAGGGGGCGAACGCCGGGGAGCTGTTTTTT CASREGANAGELFF
TRBD1 many TRBJ2-7 TRBV7-7 TGTGCTAGCAGCTTAAGGACAGGGAATTACGAGCAGTACTTC CASSLRTGNYEQYF
. many TRBJ1-2 TRBV12-3/TRBV12-4 TGTGCCGCCAGGGAGGTCCGGAGGGACGGCGTGCTAAGAGGCTACACCTTC CAAREVRRDGVLRGYTF
. . TRBJ2-2 TRBV7-2 TGTGCCAGCAGCATGGGGCAGAGAACCGGGGAGCTGTTTTTT CASSMGQRTGELFF
. many TRBJ1-1 TRBV30 TGTGCCTGGATAGTCAGGGCTGAAGCTTTCTTT CAWIVRAEAFF
. few TRBJ2-7 TRBV28 TGTGCCAGCAGTTTATTACGGCAGGGTGTCGGCGAGCAGTACTTC CASSLLRQGVGEQYF
. many TRBJ2-5 TRBV3-1 TGTGCCAGCAGCCAAAGGGACGTATCAGAGACCCAGTACTTC CASSQRDVSETQYF
. . TRBJ2-7 TRBV28 TGTGCCAGCAGTTCCCCCTCCTTCCAGTACGAGCAGTACTTC CASSSPSFQYEQYF
TRBD2 . TRBJ2-5 TRBV29-1 TGCAGCGTTGGCGGGGCGACTAAAGCCGGACTAGCGGTCCGTTTGGGTGAGACCCAGTACTTC CSVGGATKAGLAVRLGETQYF
TRBD1 many TRBJ1-1 TRBV20-1 TGCAGTGCACTTGAGCCCCGGGACAGGAACACTGAAGCTTTCTTT CSALEPRDRNTEAFF
. many TRBJ2-3 TRBV25-1 TGTGCCAGCAGTGAAGGCGCCTCCCCAAAGACAGATACGCAGTATTTT CASSEGASPKTDTQYF
TRBD2 many TRBJ2-3 TRBV3-1 TGTGCCAGCAGCCCAGCTGAGGGAGGGTTGGCTACGCAGTATTTT CASSPAEGGLATQYF
TRBD1 many TRBJ2-7 TRBV20-1 TGCAGTGCCCCGGGACAGGCCTACGAGCAGTACTTC CSAPGQAYEQYF
TRBD1 many TRBJ2-7 TRBV6-1 TGTGCCAGCAAAGTCCGGGACAGGGAAACCTACGAGCAGTACTTC CASKVRDRETYEQYF
. . TRBJ2-1 TRBV5-4 TGTGCCAGCAGCTTGAAGGGGGGTGAGCAGTTCTTC CASSLKGGEQFF
TRBD1 . TRBJ2-5 TRBV20-1 TGCAGTGCAAAGGACAGGGGGAAGATCGCTAAAGAGACCCAGTACTTC CSAKDRGKIAKETQYF
. . TRBJ2-1 TRBV19 TGTGCCAGTAGTATAGGTATAGCGGTAGGGTTAAATGAGCAGTTCTTC CASSIGIAVGLNEQFF
. . TRBJ1-6 TRBV25-1 TGTGCCAGCAGTCGGACCTTATCGGCTTCACCCCTCCACTTT CASSRTLSASPLHF
. few TRBJ2-7 TRBV15 TGTGCCACCAGCAGAGATTCGAGCGTAGGCGACGAGCAGTACTTC CATSRDSSVGDEQYF
. many TRBJ2-3 TRBV20-1 TGCAGTGCAACCAAGGTTGGAGGGGGAGATACGCAGTATTTT CSATKVGGGDTQYF
. many TRBJ2-3 TRBV7-9 TGTGCCACAAACACAGGGCTACCCACAGATACGCAGTATTTT CATNTGLPTDTQYF
. . TRBJ1-5 TRBV7-9 TGTGCCAGCAGCTTAGCGGACGGTCATCAGCCCCAGCATTTT CASSLADGHQPQHF
TRBD1 . TRBJ1-1 TRBV6-1 TGTGCCAGCAGTGGACAGGGAATCGGGGGTGAAGCTTTCTTT CASSGQGIGGEAFF
. many TRBJ2-3 TRBV3-1 TGTGCCAGCAGCCATCTGTATAGCTTTGGCACAGATACGCAGTATTTT CASSHLYSFGTDTQYF
TRBD1 many TRBJ1-2 TRBV12-3/TRBV12-4 TGTGCCAGCAGTTATCATGGGGGTGGCAGGGGGAACTATGGCTACACCTTC CASSYHGGGRGNYGYTF
. . TRBJ2-3 TRBV29-1 TGCAGCTATCTGACGGGAGATACGCAGTATTTT CSYLTGDTQYF
. many TRBJ2-1 TRBV20-1 TGCAGTGCTAGGTCGGGCTGGCGGGACTTCGATTACGCCTACAATGAGCAGTTCTTC CSARSGWRDFDYAYNEQFF
. many TRBJ2-7 TRBV20-1 TGCAGTGCTAGGAGTTGGCGGAGATATTACGAGCAGTACTTC CSARSWRRYYEQYF
TRBD1 many TRBJ1-5 TRBV19 TGTGCCAGTAGTATAACAGGAGACAGGGCCGTTAATAGCAATCAGCCCCAGCATTTT CASSITGDRAVNSNQPQHF
. many TRBJ1-5 TRBV12-5 TGTGCTAGTGGTTGGGCGACAGGCATCAATCAGCCCCAGCATTTT CASGWATGINQPQHF
TRBD2 . TRBJ2-1 TRBV11-2 TGTGCCAGCAGAACTAGCGCTTACAATGAGCAGTTCTTC CASRTSAYNEQFF
TRBD2 once TRBJ2-7 TRBV20-1 TGCAGTGCTAGATTGGCAGGGAGGGGCTACGAGCAGTACTTC CSARLAGRGYEQYF
. many TRBJ2-7 TRBV18 TGTGCCAGCTCACCGAGTAGGGACGAGCAGTACTTC CASSPSRDEQYF
TRBD1 many TRBJ2-7 TRBV5-1 TGCGCCAGCAGCACGAAGGGACAGGGGGCCTACGAGCAGTACTTC CASSTKGQGAYEQYF
TRBD1 many TRBJ1-1 TRBV19 TGTGCCAGTAGTATAGGGGCCTTAGGGTCAGGGGGCACTGAAGCTTTCTTT CASSIGALGSGGTEAFF
. . TRBJ2-5 TRBV19 TGTGCCAGTAGTATTCGAGGACGAGGGGGGTTCCAAGAGACCCAGTACTTC CASSIRGRGGFQETQYF
TRBD1 many TRBJ1-3 TRBV11-2 TGTGCCAGCAGACCGACAGGGAGTTTGTCATCCTCTGGAAACACCATATATTTT CASRPTGSLSSSGNTIYF
TRBD1 few TRBJ2-2 TRBV20-1 TGCAGTGCTAGAGATCATGGGACAGCGAACACCGGGGAGCTGTTTTTT CSARDHGTANTGELFF